This entry lists 17 T cell receptor beta chains sequenced from one sample in a study of blood T cells in healthy people across ages. Combining a sample-barcoded 5' primer with a J-beta primer mix, a second PCR ran for roughly 7 to 12 cycles. TCRdb re-analysed the 5' RACE reads in MiXCR, keeping a single row per CDR3 protein. In the table there are 1,500,000 or so distinct CDR3 sequences, roughly 43% of which are singletons. The specimen was blood. The receptors were gathered from a young woman in good health.

The V call is TRBV7-9, the J call TRBJ2-1; maybe TRBD1 (6 bases). The J call is in doubt because the DNA end fits TRBJ2-7 better. CDR3 size: 15 residues. CDR1 SEHNR and CDR2 FQNEAQ come from the germline V gene (reference sequence). This CDR3 reads CASSSNLQGYNEQYF. The CDR3 coding sequence is TGTGCCAGCAGCTCGAACCTACAGGGATACAATGAGCAGTACTTC.

The J gene is TRBJ1-2, the V gene TRBV2; D remains ambiguous. Germline CDR1 is SNHLY and CDR2 is FYNNEI. Between the trimmed V and J ends, which lost 4 bases and 8 bases, there was a span of 5 bases. The CDR3 contains 10 residues. CDR3 protein: CASSGGGYTF. The CDR3, as DNA: TGTGCCAGCAGTGGGGGAGGCTACACCTTC.

The V gene is TRBV5-4, the J gene TRBJ1-2; D not resolved. This CDR3 contains 13 residues. Trimming removed 2 bases from V and 3 bases from J, with 8 bases in between. Germline lookup yields CDR1 SGHNT and CDR2 YYREEE (reference sequence). CDR3 protein: CASSFGNDYGYTF. CDR3 DNA sequence: TGTGCCAGCAGCTTCGGCAATGACTATGGCTACACCTTC.

The chain couples TRBV29-1 to TRBJ2-7, with TRBD1 matching 8 bases. Germline lookup yields CDR1 SQVTM and CDR2 ANQGSEA. This CDR3 is built from 12 residues. Germline trimming cut 6 bases from V and 3 bases from J; bases unmatched to any gene: 4. The CDR3 nucleotides are TGCAGCGTGACAGGGGACTTCTACGAGCAGTACTTC. Translating it yields CSVTGDFYEQYF.

This clonotype was seen only a few times. The chain employs TRBV11-2 and TRBJ2-7; D unresolved. CDR3 size: 20 residues. CDR1 SGHAT and CDR2 FQNNGV come from the germline V gene. V gave up 0 bases and J gave up 0 bases, with 24 bases separating them. CDR3 residues: CASSLDPRPSTRVGSYEQYF. CDR3 nucleotides: TGTGCCAGCAGCTTAGATCCGCGCCCATCAACCCGGGTCGGCTCCTACGAGCAGTACTTC.

In this sample, this clonotype turned up a few times. This chain connects TRBV14 to TRBJ2-4; no definite D call. The V end was cut by 0 bases, the J end by 5 bases, with 5 bases between. Germline-derived CDR1 and CDR2 are SGHDN and FVKESK. This CDR3 comprises 13 residues. The CDR3 region has the DNA TGTGCCAGCAGCCAAGATAATGAAAACATTCAGTACTTC. Residues: CASSQDNENIQYF.

This chain uses TRBV29-1 with TRBJ1-2, with D possibly TRBD1 on 5 matching bases. V was trimmed by 4 bases and J by 2 bases, leaving 11 bases between them. CDR1 and CDR2 from the germline V gene are SQVTM and ANQGSEA. The CDR3 length is 13 residues. The CDR3 loop is CSVAEGPNYGYTF. DNA of the CDR3: TGCAGCGTTGCTGAGGGGCCCAACTATGGCTACACCTTC.

The J gene is TRBJ2-7, the V gene TRBV10-3, with 8 bases matching TRBD2. This CDR3 has 15 amino acids. Germline CDR1 ENHRY, CDR2 SYGVKD. V lost 6 bases and J lost 0; bases outside the gene matches: 7. The CDR3 coding sequence is TGTGCCATCAGGGGCGCGGGGGGTATCTCCTACGAGCAGTACTTC. Amino acids: CAIRGAGGISYEQYF.

The rearrangement joins TRBV14 to TRBJ2-3; the D is unclear. Germline CDR1 and CDR2: SGHDN and FVKESK. Between the trimmed V and J ends, which lost 4 bases and 5 bases, there was a span of 13 bases. This CDR3 is 14 amino acids long. The CDR3: CASSPHTSRDTQYF. CDR3 DNA: TGTGCCAGCAGCCCCCACACCAGCCGAGATACGCAGTATTTT.

This chain joins TRBV6-2 or TRBV6-3 and TRBJ2-1; 12 bases fit TRBD2. Germline V gene data show CDR1 as MNHEY and CDR2 as SVGEGT. This CDR3 has 15 amino acids. Trimming at V came to 7 bases and at J to 2 bases, leaving 3 bases not matched to a gene. The CDR3 DNA sequence: TGTGCCAGCACCCGACTAGCGGGAGCCTACAATGAGCAGTTCTTC. Translating gives CASTRLAGAYNEQFF.

This sequence joins TRBV29-1 and TRBJ1-1; D perhaps matches TRBD1 (6 bases). V was clipped by 3 bases and J by 3 bases, with 17 bases between them. CDR1 and CDR2 from the germline V gene are SQVTM and ANQGSEA. The CDR3 contains 15 residues. The CDR3 protein is CSVETRGRGDTEAFF. The DNA for the CDR3 is TGCAGCGTTGAGACACGGGGGCGCGGAGACACTGAAGCTTTCTTT.

This clonotype was picked up many times. This rearrangement joins TRBV27 to TRBJ2-7; 8 nucleotides line up with TRBD1. Germline CDR1 reads MNHEY; CDR2 reads SMNVEV (reference sequence). The CDR3 is made up of 13 amino acids. Trimming took 1 base from V and 5 from J; bases not matched to a gene: 1. Here the CDR3 reads CASSLYRGNEQYF. CDR3 nucleotides: TGTGCCAGCAGTTTATACAGGGGGAACGAGCAGTACTTC.

This rearrangement joins TRBV4-3 to TRBJ1-4; 12 bases line up with TRBD1. J was trimmed by 2 bases and V by 2 bases; bases with no gene match: 3. Germline CDR1 and CDR2: LGHNA and YSLEER. The CDR3 loop spans 17 amino acids. This chain's CDR3 is CASSQTGTGGTNEKLFF. The CDR3 region has the DNA TGCGCCAGCAGCCAAACCGGGACAGGGGGCACTAATGAAAAACTGTTTTTT.

This clonotype was counted a few times. V usage is TRBV28 and J usage is TRBJ2-5; 8 bases match TRBD2. The CDR3 runs to 13 residues. V was pared by 5 bases and J by 5 bases, with 4 bases of the junction left unmatched. The germline gives CDR1 MDHEN, CDR2 SYDVKM. The CDR3 spells CASSRTSPETQYF. As DNA, the CDR3 is TGTGCCAGCAGTCGGACTAGCCCTGAGACCCAGTACTTC.

This clonotype occurred a few times. The chain uses TRBV7-8 and TRBJ1-6; 11 nucleotides match TRBD1. The CDR3 is 21 residues long. CDR1 is SGHVS and CDR2 is FQNEAQ in the germline V gene. The V gene end was trimmed by 1 base and the J gene end by 3 bases; junction bases not matched to a gene: 14. CDR3 amino acids: CASSLGPAGTGGILYNSPLHF. The CDR3 DNA reads TGTGCCAGCAGCTTAGGTCCGGCGGGGACAGGGGGGATTCTCTATAATTCACCCCTCCACTTT.

This clonotype was seen ten or more times. The CDR3, as DNA: TGCGCCAGCAGCCACGCGGCGGGTGATACGCAGTATTTT. As protein: CASSHAAGDTQYF. The V call is TRBV4-3, the J call TRBJ2-3; TRBD2 is a possible D gene (5 bases). With 3 bases removed from V and 6 bases from J, the gap between germline ends came to 10 bases. Per the germline V gene, CDR1 is LGHNA and CDR2 is YSLEER. The CDR3 totals 13 residues.

This chain uses TRBV7-2 with TRBJ2-1; the D gene is possibly TRBD2 (5 bases). This CDR3 spans 12 amino acids. Trimming shortened V by 5 bases and J by 10 bases, and 12 bases separated the two germline ends. Germline CDR1 is SGHTA and CDR2 is FQGNSA. The CDR3, as DNA: TGTGCCAGCAGCACGGAGGCGGCAGAGCAGTTCTTC. This sequence encodes CASSTEAAEQFF.